These 32 T cell receptor beta chains were sequenced from one sample in a study of OX40 agonist ivuxolimab in advanced cancers. TCRdb's copy holds only in-frame clones and misses some; the assay was immunoSEQ multiplex PCR. This sample has about 99,000 clones, with roughly 91% found just once. Sample: CD4+ or CD8+ T cells sorted from blood, taken in a trial of the OX40 agonist ivuxolimab. The receptors originated from an adult with an advanced solid tumor such as melanoma, head and neck, liver or kidney cancer.

The chain uses TRBV28 and TRBJ1-6; the D is unclear. Trimming took 5 bases from V and 9 from J, leaving 17 bases between them. There are 15 residues in the CDR3. Germline V CDR1 and CDR2: MDHEN, SYDVKM. The CDR3 DNA reads TGTGCCAGCAGTCCTAGCGGGAAGGGCGGTTCACCCCTCCACTTT. It codes for CASSPSGKGGSPLHF.

The chain recombines TRBV5-1 with TRBJ2-1; D is unresolved. The CDR3 has 13 amino acids. The germline gives CDR1 SGHRS, CDR2 YFSETQ. V lost 4 bases, J lost 6 bases, and 11 bases lay in between. The CDR3: CASSPPGANEQFF. The CDR3 nucleotides read TGCGCCAGCAGCCCCCCCGGTGCCAATGAGCAGTTCTTC. Supplemented by reference TRBV5-1 and TRBJ2-1, the full variable domain reads KAGVTQTPRYLIKTRGQQVTLSCSPISGHRSVSWYQQTPGQGLQFLFEYFSETQRNKGNFPGRFSGRQFSNSRSEMNVSTLELGDSALYLCASSPPGANEQFFGPGTRLTVL.

This chain joins TRBV11-2 and TRBJ2-7; D unclear. CDR3 length: 15 residues. CDR1 and CDR2 (germline): SGHAT, FQNNGV. V lost 0 bases and J 2 bases, leaving 11 bases between the germline ends. CDR3 coding DNA: TGTGCCAGCAGCTTAGATCTATCCCTAACCTACGAGCAGTACTTC. Residues: CASSLDLSLTYEQYF.

The V call is TRBV15, the J call TRBJ1-2; D is uncertain. The CDR3 spans 15 residues. Germline V gives CDR1 LNHNV, CDR2 YYDKDF (reference sequence). Trimming removed 0 bases from V and 3 bases from J, with 11 bases in between. CDR3 DNA: TGTGCCACCAGCAGAGAGGCTAGCCCTTACTATGGCTACACCTTC. This sequence encodes CATSREASPYYGYTF.

This chain links TRBV9 with TRBJ2-5; TRBD2 aligns across 11 bases. The germline V gene encodes CDR1 SGDLS and CDR2 YYNGEE. This CDR3 is 15 amino acids long. J lost 5 bases, V lost 4 bases, and 7 bases had no gene match. The CDR3 DNA reads TGTGCCAGCAGCCGACTAGCGGGAACCATGGAGACCCAGTACTTC. It encodes CASSRLAGTMETQYF.

This sequence joins TRBV5-1 and TRBJ2-1, with TRBD2 matching over 7 bases. Per the germline V gene, CDR1 is SGHRS and CDR2 is YFSETQ. This CDR3 has 19 amino acids. The ends lost 1 base at V and 6 bases at J; junction bases unmatched: 19. The CDR3 is CASSLIPPSAGVMGNEQFF. The CDR3 DNA reads as TGCGCCAGCAGCTTGATCCCCCCCTCGGCGGGAGTGATGGGCAATGAGCAGTTCTTC.

The CDR3 DNA reads as TGCGCCAGCAGCTTACAGGGGGCGCATATCCCTGGCTACACCTTC. The encoded protein is CASSLQGAHIPGYTF. The rearrangement uses TRBV5-1 and TRBJ1-2, with 9 positions matching TRBD1. The V gene end was trimmed by 2 bases and the J gene end by 7 bases; junction bases not matched to a gene: 9. The CDR3 runs to 15 residues. Germline CDR1 SGHRS, CDR2 YFSETQ.

J is TRBJ2-4 and V is TRBV28, with TRBD2 identical over 8 bases. CDR3 size: 18 residues. V lost 2 bases, J lost 2 bases, and 11 bases stayed unmatched. CDR1 is MDHEN, CDR2 SYDVKM, per germline. CDR3 coding DNA: TGTGCCAGCAGTTTAGTAGCGGGACGTAGTAAAACCAAAAACATTCAGTACTTC. As protein: CASSLVAGRSKTKNIQYF.

The chain uses TRBV7-2 and TRBJ2-7, with D perhaps matching TRBD2 (6 bases). The CDR3 covers 15 residues. Germline CDR1 and CDR2: SGHTA and FQGNSA. The germline V and J ends were trimmed by 5 bases and 3 bases, with 17 bases remaining between them. The CDR3 DNA sequence: TGTGCCAGCAGCCCCGGGGGTAGCTCGGGCTACGAGCAGTACTTC. Protein product: CASSPGGSSGYEQYF.

The rearrangement joins TRBV5-5 to TRBJ2-1; possibly TRBD2 for D (6 bases). This CDR3 comprises 15 residues. Trimming removed 2 bases at V and 9 bases at J, with 18 bases between. The germline V gene encodes CDR1 SGHKS and CDR2 YYEKEE (reference sequence). This CDR3 is CASSLVSGGGAEQFF. Written as DNA, the CDR3 is TGTGCCAGCAGCTTAGTGAGCGGCGGAGGGGCTGAGCAGTTCTTC.

The gene calls are TRBV7-7 and TRBJ2-1, with 10 nucleotides matching TRBD1. J was trimmed by 2 bases and V by 5 bases; bases with no gene match: 3. Germline values: CDR1 SSHAT, CDR2 FNYEAQ (reference sequence). The CDR3 is made up of 15 amino acids. CDR3: CASSAGQGAYNEQFF. The CDR3 DNA follows: TGTGCCAGCAGCGCTGGACAGGGGGCCTACAATGAGCAGTTCTTC.

V usage is TRBV11-2 and J usage is TRBJ1-1, with D possibly being TRBD1 (5 bases). The CDR3 contains 15 residues. The ends were cut back, 1 base at V and 1 base at J, with 10 bases in the middle. Germline CDR1 is SGHAT and CDR2 is FQNNGV. The CDR3 DNA sequence: TGTGCCAGCAGCTTAGGGGACCTTTCGAACACTGAAGCTTTCTTT. It specifies CASSLGDLSNTEAFF.

The rearrangement uses TRBV6-5 and TRBJ2-7, with 8 bases fitting TRBD1. Germline assignment: CDR1 MNHEY and CDR2 SVGAGI. V shed 6 bases and J 3 bases; nucleotides not matched to a gene: 4. The CDR3 is 13 amino acids. The CDR3 region is CASRMGQDYEQYF. The CDR3 bases are TGTGCCAGCAGGATGGGACAGGACTACGAGCAGTACTTC.

V and J are TRBV7-9 and TRBJ2-7; D might be TRBD1 or TRBD2, each matching 5 bases. Trimming shortened V by 5 bases and J by 0 bases, and 17 bases separated the two germline ends. Germline V CDR1 and CDR2: SEHNR, FQNEAQ (reference sequence). The CDR3 length is 16 residues. CDR3 in amino acids: CASSQGTDWYSYEQYF. CDR3 sequence (DNA): TGTGCCAGCAGCCAAGGGACGGACTGGTACTCCTACGAGCAGTACTTC. The whole variable domain, remainder taken from reference TRBV7-9 and TRBJ2-7, is DTGVSQNPRHKITKRGQNVTFRCDPISEHNRLYWYRQTLGQGPEFLTYFQNEAQLEKSRLLSDRFSAERPKGSFSTLEIQRTEQGDSAMYLCASSQGTDWYSYEQYFGPGTRLTVT.

The rearrangement links TRBV28 to TRBJ1-1, with D unclear. Per germline, CDR1 MDHEN and CDR2 SYDVKM. The length of the CDR3 is 14 residues. V was clipped by 2 bases and J by 1 base, with 8 bases between them. The CDR3 bases are TGTGCCAGCAGTTTAGCGGCGGCGAACACTGAAGCTTTCTTT. Translated: CASSLAAANTEAFF.

The chain uses TRBV15 and TRBJ2-3; TRBD2 matches at 12 bases. The germline CDR1 and CDR2 sequences are LNHNV and YYDKDF (reference sequence). J gave up 2 bases and V 3 bases, and 9 bases lay outside the gene matches. CDR3 size: 18 residues. Here the CDR3 DNA reads TGTGCCACCAGCAGTTATTCGACTAGCGGGGGACACACAGATACGCAGTATTTT. Amino acids: CATSSYSTSGGHTDTQYF.

The gene calls are TRBV9 and TRBJ2-3; 9 bases align to TRBD2. Per germline, CDR1 SGDLS and CDR2 YYNGEE. The CDR3 length is 14 residues. The V gene end was trimmed by 6 bases and the J gene end by 3 bases; junction bases not matched to a gene: 5. CDR3 in amino acids: CASKGGRATDTQYF. The CDR3, as DNA: TGTGCCAGCAAGGGCGGGAGGGCTACAGATACGCAGTATTTT. Complete variable domain (other parts from reference TRBV9 and TRBJ2-3): DSGVTQTPKHLITATGQRVTLRCSPRSGDLSVYWYQQSLDQGLQFLIQYYNGEERAKGNILERFSAQQFPDLHSELNLSSLELGDSALYFCASKGGRATDTQYFGPGTRLTVL.

This clone occurred once. The chain has TRBV7-9 and TRBJ1-4; 7 bases are shared with TRBD1. Per the germline V gene, CDR1 is SEHNR and CDR2 is FQNEAQ (reference sequence). The CDR3 has 14 amino acids. With 5 bases clipped from V and 7 bases from J, the junction kept 7 bases outside the gene matches. The CDR3 loop reads CASSRDSGREKLFF. In nucleotides, the CDR3 is TGTGCCAGCAGCAGGGACAGTGGGCGTGAAAAACTGTTTTTT.

The J gene is TRBJ2-6, the V gene TRBV28; 7 bases fit TRBD1. The V gene's germline CDR1 is MDHEN and CDR2 SYDVKM. Losses at the gene ends were 6 bases for V and 2 bases for J; bases not matched to a gene: 7. The CDR3 spans 16 residues. The CDR3 nucleotides read TGTGCCAGCAGAAAACAGGGGAGCCCTGGGGCCAACGTCCTGACTTTC. Translating gives CASRKQGSPGANVLTF.

The V gene is TRBV28, the J gene TRBJ2-5; no clear D gene. The CDR3 consists of 14 residues. The germline V gene encodes CDR1 MDHEN and CDR2 SYDVKM. The V end was cut by 7 bases, the J end by 5 bases, with 17 bases between. CDR3 sequence reads: CASTPFGFRETQYF. The CDR3 coding sequence is TGTGCCAGCACTCCCTTTGGGTTTCGGGAGACCCAGTACTTC. The full variable domain, rest sourced from reference TRBV28 and TRBJ2-5, is DVKVTQSSRYLVKRTGEKVFLECVQDMDHENMFWYRQDPGLGLRLIYFSYDVKMKEKGDIPEGYSVSREKKERFSLILESASTNQTSMYLCASTPFGFRETQYFGPGTRLLVL.

V usage is TRBV5-4 and J usage is TRBJ1-4, with no clear D. Germline lookup yields CDR1 SGHNT and CDR2 YYREEE (reference sequence). The V end lost 4 bases, the J end lost 6 bases, and 16 bases lay between the germline ends. The length of the CDR3 is 15 residues. DNA for the CDR3: TGTGCCAGCAGCCCAAATAGGGATCGGGATGAAAAACTGTTTTTT. It yields the protein CASSPNRDRDEKLFF.

The CDR3 nucleotides are TGCGCCAGCCAGGATGTCCGGGACCCCTCTAAACGTACCTACAATGAGCAGTTCTTC. Translated, it gives CASQDVRDPSKRTYNEQFF. The chain joins TRBV10-2 to TRBJ2-1, with D possibly called TRBD1 or TRBD2 (5 bases each). Per germline, CDR1 WSHSY and CDR2 SAAADI. The germline V and J ends were trimmed by 8 bases and 2 bases, with 28 bases remaining between them. The CDR3 covers 19 residues.

This clone was observed a single time. At one end the junction does not follow the germline gene, possibly because of a read error. Other nucleotide sequences in the sample specify the same CDR3. This sequence joins TRBV7-2 and TRBJ2-7; weak D call: TRBD2 (5 bases). The CDR3 spans 15 residues. The germline V gene has CDR1 SGHTA and CDR2 FQGNSA. CDR3 loop: CASSLAPGNPYEQYF. The CDR3 region has the DNA TGTGCCAGCAGCTTAGCCCCCGGGAATCCCTACGAGCAATACTTC.

The V and J genes are TRBV10-3 and TRBJ2-3; 8 bases map to TRBD2. The CDR3 is made up of 17 amino acids. The ends lost 6 bases at V and 4 bases at J; junction bases unmatched: 15. The germline V gene encodes CDR1 ENHRY and CDR2 SYGVKD. CDR3 nucleotides: TGTGCCATCAGCTCAATTGCCGGGACTAGAGGATCAGATACGCAGTATTTT. Its protein product is CAISSIAGTRGSDTQYF.

J is TRBJ2-3 and V is TRBV12-5, with D perhaps TRBD1 (5 bases). The V gene's germline CDR1 is LGHNT and CDR2 FRNRAP. Trimming pared 0 bases from V and 3 bases from J, leaving 19 bases between. CDR3 length: 18 residues. The CDR3 region has the DNA TGTGCTAGTGGTTTGGTAGTGGATGGGGCACTTGGGACAGATACGCAGTATTTT. As protein: CASGLVVDGALGTDTQYF.

J is TRBJ2-3 and V is TRBV28; 8 bases align to TRBD2. V lost 3 bases to trimming and J lost 0 bases; unmatched junction nucleotides: 8. Germline-derived CDR1 and CDR2 are MDHEN and SYDVKM. The CDR3 length is 17 residues. The DNA for the CDR3 is TGTGCCAGCAGTTTTAGGTCTAGCGGGTTTAGCACAGATACGCAGTATTTT. Its translation is CASSFRSSGFSTDTQYF.

The chain has TRBV10-2 and TRBJ1-2, with D tentatively TRBD1 (5 bases). The V end was cut by 2 bases, the J end by 5 bases, with 9 bases between. Germline CDR1 and CDR2: WSHSY and SAAADI. The CDR3 sequence is 13 residues long. This chain's CDR3 is CASSEPGNYGYTF. In DNA, the CDR3 is TGCGCCAGCAGTGAGCCAGGGAATTATGGCTACACCTTC.

The chain is built from TRBV20-1 and TRBJ2-7; no firm D call. Trimming pared 5 bases from V and 4 bases from J, leaving 9 bases between. CDR3 length: 11 residues. Germline V gene lookup returns CDR1 DFQATT and CDR2 SNEGSKA (reference sequence). In DNA form, the CDR3 reads TGCAGTGCTTACAGAACATACGAGCAGTACTTC. Translated: CSAYRTYEQYF.

The chain links TRBV19 to TRBJ2-1, with a possible D match to TRBD2 (6 bases). Germline assignment: CDR1 LNHDA and CDR2 SQIVND (reference sequence). The V end lost 6 bases, the J end lost 4 bases, and 19 bases lay between the germline ends. The CDR3 loop spans 16 amino acids. The CDR3, as DNA: TGTGCCAGTAGCAGTGCCGGGGGTGGGATATACAATGAGCAGTTCTTC. Residues: CASSSAGGGIYNEQFF.

This clone was seen a few times. This chain links TRBV27 with TRBJ2-5; D uncertain. Deletions cut 5 bases from V and 3 bases from J, with 10 bases between. The CDR3 covers 13 residues. The germline V gene has CDR1 MNHEY and CDR2 SMNVEV (reference sequence). The CDR3 spells CASSPGYKETQYF. The CDR3 DNA reads TGTGCCAGCAGTCCGGGTTACAAAGAGACCCAGTACTTC.

The chain recombines TRBV5-6 with TRBJ2-1, with a possible D match to TRBD2 (5 bases). The germline CDR1 and CDR2 sequences are SGHDT and YYEEEE. The CDR3 has 13 residues. V was pared by 1 base and J by 6 bases, with 8 bases between. The CDR3 DNA reads as TGTGCCAGCAGCTTGAAGGGAGTCAATGAGCAGTTCTTC. Translation: CASSLKGVNEQFF.

The chain links TRBV2 to TRBJ2-7, with 8 bases aligning to TRBD2. Losses at the gene ends were 10 bases for V and 5 bases for J; bases not matched to a gene: 10. The CDR3 is 13 amino acids. Germline CDR1 and CDR2: SNHLY and FYNNEI. The CDR3 coding sequence is TGTGCCACCAAGGGACTAGTACTAAACGAGCAGTACTTC. Residues: CATKGLVLNEQYF.